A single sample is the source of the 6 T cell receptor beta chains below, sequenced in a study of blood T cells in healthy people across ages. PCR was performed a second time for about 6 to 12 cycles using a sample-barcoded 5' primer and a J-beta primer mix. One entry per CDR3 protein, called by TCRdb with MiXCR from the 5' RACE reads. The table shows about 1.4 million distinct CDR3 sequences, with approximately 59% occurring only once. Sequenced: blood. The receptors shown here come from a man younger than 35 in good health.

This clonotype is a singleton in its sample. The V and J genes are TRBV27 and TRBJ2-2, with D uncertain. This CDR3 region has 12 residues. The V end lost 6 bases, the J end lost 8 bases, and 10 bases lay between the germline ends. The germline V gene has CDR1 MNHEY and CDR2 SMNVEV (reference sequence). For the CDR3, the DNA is TGTGCCAGCAGACAAAACTTAGGGGAGCTGTTTTTT. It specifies CASRQNLGELFF.

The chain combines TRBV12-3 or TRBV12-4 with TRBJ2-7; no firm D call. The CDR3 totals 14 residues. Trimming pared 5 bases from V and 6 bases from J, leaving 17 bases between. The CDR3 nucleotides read TGTGCCAGCAGTGACCTAGAGTTCGTCTCCGAGCAGTACTTC. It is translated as CASSDLEFVSEQYF.

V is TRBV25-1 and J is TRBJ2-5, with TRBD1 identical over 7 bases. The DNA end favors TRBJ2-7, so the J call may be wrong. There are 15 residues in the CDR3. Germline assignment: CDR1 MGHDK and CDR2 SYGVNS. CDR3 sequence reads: CASSPKAGGVYEQYF. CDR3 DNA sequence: TGTGCCAGCAGCCCAAAGGCAGGGGGTGTCTACGAGCAGTACTTC.

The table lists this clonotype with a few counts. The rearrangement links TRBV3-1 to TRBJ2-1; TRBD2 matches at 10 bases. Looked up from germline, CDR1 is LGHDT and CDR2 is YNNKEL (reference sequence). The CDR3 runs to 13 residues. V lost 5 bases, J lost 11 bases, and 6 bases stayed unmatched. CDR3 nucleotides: TGTGCCAGCAGCACACTAGCGGGGCCAAAGCAGTTCTTC. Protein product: CASSTLAGPKQFF.

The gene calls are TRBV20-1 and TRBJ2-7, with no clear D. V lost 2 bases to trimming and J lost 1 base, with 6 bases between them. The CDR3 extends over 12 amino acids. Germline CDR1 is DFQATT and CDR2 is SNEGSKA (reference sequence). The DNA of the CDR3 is TGCAGTGCTAGACAGACTTCCTACGAGCAGTACTTC. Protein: CSARQTSYEQYF.

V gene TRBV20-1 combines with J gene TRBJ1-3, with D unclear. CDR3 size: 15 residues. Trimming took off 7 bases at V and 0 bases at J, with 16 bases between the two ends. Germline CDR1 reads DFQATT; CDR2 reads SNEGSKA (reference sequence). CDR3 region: CSVLIQVFSGNTIYF. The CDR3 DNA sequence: TGCAGTGTACTCATCCAGGTTTTCTCTGGAAACACCATATATTTT.